Below are 18 T cell receptor gamma chains sequenced from a single sample in a study of intestinal T cells in coeliac disease (TCRdb year 2020). Library construction relied on multiplex PCR. The sequencer was an Ion Torrent PGM. TRG repertoires were amplified from approximately 220 ng of biopsy DNA with the LymphoTrack kit, in which Illumina adapters are carried by the primers. Via CATT, TCRdb reprocessed the public reads, and rows with identical DNA were then joined. This sample is represented by 900 or so gamma-chain clones; about 47% of them were singletons. The top ten hold roughly 30% of the sample. Genomic DNA was extracted with the QIAamp DNA FFPE tissue kit from ten 5-um FFPE scrolls per case. Specimen: a duodenal biopsy. These receptors all stem from a human donor who served as a control with a normal duodenal biopsy, not a healthy volunteer.

The J gene is TRGJ1 or TRGJ2, the V gene TRGV8. With 10 bases clipped from V and 6 bases from J, the junction kept 9 bases outside the gene matches. The germline V gene has CDR1 VENAVY and CDR2 YDSYNSRV. CDR3 length: 11 amino acids. The CDR3 nucleotides read TGTGCCACGAGGCTTAGTTATAAGAAACTCTTT. It encodes CATRLSYKKLF.

This clone was seen a few times. This may arise from a read error, as a much more abundant clone is one base away. Other DNA sequences in the sample encode the same CDR3. The CDR3 loop is CAAWDRTTGWFKIF. CDR3 coding DNA: TGCGCTGCGTGGGATCGAACCACTGGTTGGTTCAAGATATTT. This chain connects TRGV10 to TRGJP1. TRGV10 is identified as an open reading frame with a role that is uncertain. The CDR3 is 14 residues long.

As for this clone: Translating this DNA gives a protein that differs at residue 10 from the TCRdb one, which belongs to a much larger clone; a read error is likely, and the protein shown is this translation. The chain combines TRGV3 with TRGJ1 or TRGJ2. The V and J ends lost 0 bases and 9 bases, in that order; junction bases with no gene match: 11. The CDR3 spans 14 residues. Looked up from germline, CDR1 is VTNTFY and CDR2 is YDVSTARD (reference sequence). The CDR3 loop reads CATWDRLGFRKKLF. The CDR3 nucleotides read TGTGCCACCTGGGACAGGCTCGGCTTCCGTAAGAAACTCTTT.

J is TRGJ1 or TRGJ2 and V is TRGV9. The CDR3 consists of 13 residues. Germline V gives CDR1 GITISATS, CDR2 ISYDGTV (reference sequence). With V trimmed by 12 bases and J by 3 bases, 14 bases remained unmatched. CDR3 amino acids: CAVVGGVYYKKLF. The CDR3 DNA follows: TGTGCCGTTGTGGGGGGGGTTTATTATAAGAAACTCTTT.

By share, this clone ranks as large (0.1 to 1%). Other DNA variants within this sample encode the same CDR3. The genes are TRGV8 and TRGJP1. The V segment lost 5 bases and the J segment 4 bases; nucleotides outside the gene matches: 16. CDR3 length: 17 residues. Germline V gene data show CDR1 as VENAVY and CDR2 as YDSYNSRV. In DNA form, the CDR3 reads TGTGCCACCTGGGCTACTAATCGGCGCCTCACTGGTTGGTTCAAGATATTT. Translation: CATWATNRRLTGWFKIF.

This rearrangement joins TRGV9 to TRGJ1 or TRGJ2. Unmatched junction bases numbered 14, after V lost 8 bases and J lost 1 base. This CDR3 is 15 amino acids long. Germline V lookup: CDR1 GITISATS, CDR2 ISYDGTV (reference sequence). The CDR3 DNA sequence: TGTGCCTTGTTGGGAGGCGAGCCTAATTATTATAAGAAACTCTTT. Its protein product is CALLGGEPNYYKKLF.

By its share, this clone is large. The chain couples TRGV8 to TRGJ1 or TRGJ2. Germline V CDR1 and CDR2: VENAVY, YDSYNSRV. J lost 0 bases, V lost 6 bases, and 8 bases had no gene match. The CDR3 sequence is 14 residues long. The CDR3 sequence is CATWPRMNYYKKLF. CDR3 bases: TGTGCCACCTGGCCCAGGATGAATTATTATAAGAAACTCTTT.

This clone has a single count. J is TRGJ1 or TRGJ2 and V is TRGV2. Germline lookup yields CDR1 EGSNGY and CDR2 YDSYNSKV. The CDR3 is 15 residues long. Trimming cost V 0 bases and J 12 bases; bases outside gene matches: 17. CDR3 sequence: CATWDGRRLLIMKLF. The CDR3 bases are TGTGCCACCTGGGACGGGCGTAGGTTATTAATAATGAAACTCTTT.

This clone came up once. The chain is built from TRGV10 and TRGJ1 or TRGJ2. TRGV10 is assigned to the ORF class and has an uncertain function. The J segment lost 10 bases and the V segment lost 12 bases, leaving 10 bases of the junction unmatched. This CDR3 spans 10 amino acids. The DNA for the CDR3 is TGTGCTGCTGTGGGACAAAAGAAACTCTTT. Translation gives CAAVGQKKLF.

The table lists this clone with a few counts. The chain carries TRGV3 and TRGJ1 or TRGJ2. CDR1 is VTNTFY, CDR2 YDVSTARD, per germline (reference sequence). The CDR3 loop spans 12 amino acids. V trimming: 9 bases; J trimming: 6 bases; junction bases outside the gene matches: 11. CDR3 sequence: CATALIIYKKLF. As DNA, the CDR3 is TGTGCCACCGCCCTAATTATTTATAAGAAACTCTTT.

On this clone itself: The protein TCRdb gives is from a much larger clone and does not agree with this DNA's translation at residue 2, likely a read error; the protein shown here comes from the DNA. The V call is TRGV11, the J call TRGJ1 or TRGJ2. TRGV11 is assigned to the ORF class and has an uncertain function. This CDR3 is built from 14 residues. The DNA of the CDR3 is TGTACCTGCTGGATTAGGCACGTGGGTTATAAGAAACTCTTT. Residues: CTCWIRHVGYKKLF.

Comments on this clone: A much larger clone sits a single nucleotide away, making a read error possible. This chain connects TRGV2 to TRGJ1 or TRGJ2. There are 13 residues in the CDR3. The germline CDR1 and CDR2 sequences are EGSNGY and YDSYNSKV. CDR3: CATWDGPFYKKLF. The DNA for the CDR3 is TGTGCCACCTGGGACGGGCCTTTCTATAAGAAGCTCTTT.

By share of the sample, this clone is hyperexpanded. Additional DNA sequences in this sample encode the identical CDR3. This chain links TRGV3 with TRGJ1 or TRGJ2. This CDR3 has 12 residues. Germline trimming cut 9 bases from V and 1 base from J; bases unmatched to any gene: 6. Germline CDR1 reads VTNTFY; CDR2 reads YDVSTARD (reference sequence). The CDR3 protein is CATAPNYYKKLF. For the CDR3, the DNA is TGTGCCACCGCCCCTAATTATTATAAGAAACTCTTT.

The chain couples TRGV3 to TRGJ1 or TRGJ2. The ends lost 12 bases at V and 4 bases at J; junction bases unmatched: 15. Per germline, CDR1 VTNTFY and CDR2 YDVSTARD (reference sequence). The CDR3 spans 13 residues. CDR3 coding DNA: TGTGCCGACCTGGGACAGCCATATTATAAGAAACTCTTT. Protein sequence: CADLGQPYYKKLF.

This chain links TRGV4 with TRGJ1 or TRGJ2. The CDR3 runs to 14 residues. Trimming at V came to 8 bases and at J to 3 bases, leaving 13 bases not matched to a gene. Germline loops: CDR1 EGSTGY, CDR2 YDSYTSSV. This CDR3 reads CATLGCGFYYKKLF. The CDR3 nucleotides are TGTGCCACCTTGGGATGCGGTTTTTATTATAAGAAACTCTTT.

This clone has a single count. The CDR3 spells CATLGQAIPFPAYYKKLF. CDR3 nucleotides: TGTGCCACCTTGGGACAGGCCATCCCCTTCCCCGCTTATTATAAGAAACTCTTT. V and J are TRGV5 and TRGJ1 or TRGJ2. The V segment lost 8 bases and the J segment 3 bases; nucleotides outside the gene matches: 25. The germline V gene has CDR1 VINAFY and CDR2 YDVSNSKD. The CDR3 has 18 residues.

The CDR3 region is CAAWGGGFISKKLF. Here the CDR3 DNA reads TGTGCTGCGTGGGGGGGGGGGTTTATTAGTAAGAAACTCTTT. The chain recombines TRGV10 with TRGJ1 or TRGJ2. TRGV10 counts as an open reading frame of uncertain function. V shed 8 bases and J 9 bases; nucleotides not matched to a gene: 17. The CDR3 extends over 14 amino acids.

The sample holds one count of this clone. The chain couples TRGV3 to TRGJ1 or TRGJ2. CDR3 length: 15 residues. In germline, CDR1 is VTNTFY, CDR2 YDVSTARD (reference sequence). V dropped 8 bases and J dropped 0; count of bases not matched to a gene: 13. The CDR3 DNA reads TGTGCCACCTTGGAGGCCGCTCCGAATTATTATAAGAAACTCTTT. Translation gives CATLEAAPNYYKKLF.